Given below is one TCR beta chain in context. Its antigen is unidentified. This sample is drawn from a study of long-term antiretroviral therapy in people with HIV. Study-wide findings and caveats: Therapy changes, viral resistance and ART adherence were not documented in the available data.

Germline CDR1 and CDR2: LGHNA and YSLEER. This CDR3 has 16 amino acids. V lost 0 bases, J lost 0 bases, and 11 bases lay in between. The immunoSEQ assay was v3.0, run at survey level. Only in-frame clones appear in the TCRdb table, and some are missing; sequencing was by immunoSEQ multiplex PCR. The sample records about 11,000 clones, approximately 90% being singletons. The TCR sequence derives from a woman in her thirties or forties with HIV. This chain connects TRBV4-3 to TRBJ1-2; D remains ambiguous. The sample here was unsorted PBMCs, taken 0.2 years before starting antiretroviral therapy. CDR3 region: CASSQDPTGTNYGYTF. CDR3 bases: TGCGCCAGCAGCCAAGACCCCACGGGTACTAACTATGGCTACACCTTC.